This TCR beta chain was captured in a study of blood T cell repertoires in COVID-19. Study summary: In each case, the material was cDNA or gDNA derived from T cells, B-cell-depleted T cells, or PBMCs.

The data were produced by immunoSEQ multiplex PCR, yet TCRdb's version contains in-frame clones alone and is incomplete. The sample has roughly 140,000 clones, around 80% seen once. Germline lookup yields CDR1 GTSNPN and CDR2 SVGIG (reference sequence). The CDR3 has 14 amino acids. V lost 3 bases and J lost 7, with 15 bases in between. This sequence joins TRBV30 and TRBJ1-4, with D unresolved. This receptor was obtained from a man in his sixties with active or convalescent COVID-19. Sequenced input: peripheral blood. CDR3 DNA sequence: TGTGCCTGGAGGTCCTCCGGGAGAACTGAAAAACTGTTTTTT. It codes for CAWRSSGRTEKLFF.